The 17 T cell receptor beta chains below all came from one sample that was sequenced in a study of T cells in women clearing cervical HPV infection. Repertoires were generated with immunoSEQ multiplex PCR, while TCRdb's copy carries only in-frame clones and drops some. The sample features around 31,000 clones, with approximately 20% in its top ten. Sequenced sample: blood buffy coat. Receptors originate from a woman between 18 and 70 years old with a cervical HPV16 infection that either progressed to CIN3+ or cleared (not recorded which).

Worth noting for this clone: The observed sequence ends 3 residues before the CDR3 terminus, with the missing tail filled in from the germline J gene. The V gene is TRBV19, the J gene TRBJ2-4; TRBD1 matches 7 bases. This CDR3 has 15 residues. The germline CDR1 and CDR2 sequences are LNHDA and SQIVND (reference sequence). The CDR3 here is CASSKMGQRGAGQYF. Partial CDR3 DNA: TGTGCCAGTAGTAAAATGGGACAGCGAGGGGCTGGT. The full variable domain, in which reference TRBV19 and TRBJ2-4 provide the parts outside the CDR3, is DGGITQSPKYLFRKEGQNVTLSCEQNLNHDAMYWYRQDPGQGLRLIYYSQIVNDFQKGDIAEGYSVSREKKESFPLTVTSAQKNPTAFYLCASSKMGQRGAGQYFGAGTRLSVL.

As for this clone: A junction boundary mismatches the germline segment, possibly from a read error. The read ends 3 residues shy of where the CDR3 ends; the end is completed using the germline J gene. The sample holds other DNA sequences that translate to the same CDR3. The chain has TRBV16 and TRBJ1-2, with D tentatively TRBD1 (6 bases). Germline values: CDR1 KGHSY, CDR2 FQNENV. The CDR3 length is 12 residues. The CDR3 spells CASSRDRYGYTF. Partial CDR3 DNA: TGTGCCAGCAGCCGCGACAGGTATGGG.

Remarks on this clone: The read ends 3 residues early relative to the CDR3; the germline J gene fills the gap. V gene TRBV11-2 combines with J gene TRBJ2-1; 8 bases agree with TRBD2. Germline V CDR1 and CDR2: SGHAT, FQNNGV. The CDR3 runs to 14 residues. The V and J ends lost 2 bases and 9 bases, in that order; junction bases with no gene match: 6. The sequenced CDR3 bases are TGTGCCAGCAGCTTACCCCTAGCGGGTCGTGAG. Translated, it gives CASSLPLAGRE. The CDR3 reads in full as CASSLPLAGREQFF.

With respect to this clone: The CDR3 extends 3 residues past the end of the read, so its final part is completed from the germline J gene. The V and J genes are TRBV5-1 and TRBJ2-4; maybe TRBD1 (6 bases). Germline CDR1 and CDR2: SGHRS and YFSETQ. CDR3 size: 14 residues. The covered CDR3 bases are TGCGCCAGCAGCTTGGATCCCAGGGGTACTGGT. It is translated as CASSLDPRGTG. The whole CDR3 sequence reads CASSLDPRGTGQYF.

Details on this clone: The missing CDR3 end, 3 residues past where the read stops, is filled in from the germline J gene. The genes are TRBV11-1 and TRBJ1-2; TRBD1 matches 8 bases. The germline V gene has CDR1 SGHAT and CDR2 FQDESV (reference sequence). The CDR3 has 14 residues. CDR3 bases read: TGTGCCAGCAGCGTGGGACAGGTCCAAGAGACC. Protein product: CASSVGQVQET. The whole CDR3 sequence reads CASSVGQVQETYTF.

In the case of this clone: Read sequence stops 3 residues before the CDR3 end, and the germline J gene provides the missing end. The J gene is TRBJ2-3, the V gene TRBV2; perhaps TRBD1 as D (5 bases). V was clipped by 4 bases and J by 2 bases, with 13 bases between them. The CDR3 has 15 amino acids. The germline CDR1 and CDR2 sequences are SNHLY and FYNNEI. CDR3 region: CASSGGSHSTDTQYF. CDR3 bases read: TGTGCCAGCAGTGGGGGCTCGCATTCCACAGATACG.

Notes on this clone: Coverage ceases 3 residues before the CDR3 finishes, and the germline J gene fills in the end. V usage is TRBV11-2 and J usage is TRBJ2-2; 7 bases map to TRBD2. The CDR3 consists of 12 residues. Germline CDR1 SGHAT, CDR2 FQNNGV. V dropped 6 bases and J dropped 6; count of bases not matched to a gene: 1. The CDR3: CASSRGAGELFF. CDR3 DNA (partial): TGTGCCAGCAGTCGGGGGGCCGGGGAG.

As to this clone: The read gets to within 3 residues of the CDR3 end, and the germline J gene fills in the rest. J is TRBJ1-2 and V is TRBV19; no definite D call. CDR1 and CDR2 from the germline V gene are LNHDA and SQIVND (reference sequence). This CDR3 spans 17 amino acids. CDR3 residues: CASSTDHSLKSTDTYTF. The covered CDR3 bases are TGTGCCAGTAGTACAGATCATAGTCTCAAAAGCACAGATACC.

Comment on this clone: The CDR3 end lies 3 residues beyond the end of the read and is filled in from the germline J gene. The chain combines TRBV29-1 with TRBJ2-1; D perhaps matches TRBD2 (7 bases). Trimming removed 3 bases from V and 2 bases from J, with 14 bases in between. CDR1 and CDR2 (germline): SQVTM, ANQGSEA. The CDR3 has 15 residues. CDR3 bases read: TGCAGCGTTGAGGTGGGCGGGGGCCCCTACAATGAG. This codes for CSVEVGGGPYNE. The CDR3, in full, reads CSVEVGGGPYNEQFF.

Points on this clone: Read sequence stops 3 residues before the CDR3 end, and the germline J gene provides the missing end. V is TRBV7-6 and J is TRBJ1-6; TRBD1 matches 9 bases. Germline CDR1 SGHVS, CDR2 FNYEAQ. This CDR3 contains 17 residues. V lost 1 base to trimming and J lost 8 bases; unmatched junction nucleotides: 9. The CDR3 sequence is CASSLEAMGQGHSPLHF. The CDR3 bases that were read are TGTGCCAGCAGCTTAGAGGCGATGGGACAGGGCCATTCACCC.

On this clone: Coverage ceases 3 residues before the CDR3 finishes, and the germline J gene fills in the end. The rearrangement joins TRBV7-3 to TRBJ2-1; 8 bases are shared with TRBD2. Germline loops: CDR1 SGHTA, CDR2 FQGTGA. This CDR3 is built from 16 residues. V trimming: 5 bases; J trimming: 8 bases; junction bases outside the gene matches: 14. This chain's CDR3 is CASSPAGGGGRDEQFF. The part of the CDR3 DNA that was read is TGTGCCAGCAGCCCTGCGGGGGGCGGGGGGCGGGATGAG. The variable domain in full, completed from reference TRBV7-3 and TRBJ2-1, reads GAGVSQTPSNKVTEKGKYVELRCDPISGHTALYWYRQSLGQGPEFLIYFQGTGAADDSGLPNDRFFAVRPEGSVSTLKIQRTERGDSAVYLCASSPAGGGGRDEQFFGPGTRLTVL.

As regards this clone: The read ends 3 residues before the CDR3 terminus; that terminus is restored from the germline J gene. J is TRBJ2-2 and V is TRBV20-1; D gene uncertain. Germline lookup yields CDR1 DFQATT and CDR2 SNEGSKA (reference sequence). CDR3 length: 14 amino acids. CDR3 DNA, as far as it was read: TGCAGTGCTAGGCCAATCGCCTATAATTCACCG. Its translation is CSARPIAYNSP. The entire CDR3 sequence reads CSARPIAYNSPLFF.

Note on this clone: From the germline J gene comes the end of the CDR3, since the read stops 3 residues before it. The genes are TRBV28 and TRBJ2-3; a possible D gene is TRBD1 (6 bases). The germline CDR1 and CDR2 sequences are MDHEN and SYDVKM. V was trimmed by 4 bases and J by 1 base, leaving 15 bases between them. This CDR3 is built from 16 residues. CDR3 sequence: CASSSRTAERTDTQYF. CDR3 DNA (partial): TGTGCCAGCAGTTCAAGGACAGCGGAGCGCACAGATACG.

As concerns this clone: The junction departs from germline at one end; a sequencing error may be responsible. The read ends 3 residues before the CDR3 terminus; that terminus is restored from the germline J gene. The rearrangement uses TRBV5-1 and TRBJ1-1; D is unclear. The germline gives CDR1 SGHRS, CDR2 YFSETQ. This CDR3 is 15 amino acids long. The sequenced CDR3 bases are TGCACCAGCAGCTTTACGACACAGTCGAACACTGAA. Encoded protein: CTSSFTTQSNTE. The full CDR3 sequence reads CTSSFTTQSNTEAFF.

Regarding this clone: The read ends 3 residues before the CDR3 terminus; that terminus is restored from the germline J gene. V is TRBV19 and J is TRBJ2-3; TRBD2 is a possible D gene (5 bases). CDR3 length: 13 residues. CDR1 LNHDA and CDR2 SQIVND come from the germline V gene (reference sequence). Here the CDR3 reads CASSGVGEETQYF. The DNA read from the CDR3 is TGTGCCAGTAGTGGCGTCGGGGAAGAGACG.

Concerning this clone itself: The read comes to an end 3 residues before the CDR3 does, leaving the germline J gene to fill in the end. The chain couples TRBV7-8 to TRBJ1-4; a weak D match, TRBD1 (6 bases). The CDR3 is 17 amino acids. CDR1 and CDR2 (germline): SGHVS, FQNEAQ. The CDR3 protein is CASSLARFSGENSPLFF. The part of the CDR3 DNA that was read is TGTGCCAGCAGCTTAGCCAGGTTTTCAGGGGAGAATTCACCA.

With respect to this clone: The read finishes 3 residues shy of the CDR3 end, and the germline J gene is used to complete it. The genes are TRBV10-1 and TRBJ2-7, with TRBD2 matching 11 bases. Germline loops: CDR1 WNHNN, CDR2 SYGVQD (reference sequence). V shed 4 bases and J 6 bases; nucleotides not matched to a gene: 14. This CDR3 spans 17 amino acids. The DNA read from the CDR3 is TGCGCCAGCAGTGCGGGTCTAGCGGGAGGACCTGGAGGCGAG. Protein: CASSAGLAGGPGGE. The CDR3 reads in full as CASSAGLAGGPGGEQYF.